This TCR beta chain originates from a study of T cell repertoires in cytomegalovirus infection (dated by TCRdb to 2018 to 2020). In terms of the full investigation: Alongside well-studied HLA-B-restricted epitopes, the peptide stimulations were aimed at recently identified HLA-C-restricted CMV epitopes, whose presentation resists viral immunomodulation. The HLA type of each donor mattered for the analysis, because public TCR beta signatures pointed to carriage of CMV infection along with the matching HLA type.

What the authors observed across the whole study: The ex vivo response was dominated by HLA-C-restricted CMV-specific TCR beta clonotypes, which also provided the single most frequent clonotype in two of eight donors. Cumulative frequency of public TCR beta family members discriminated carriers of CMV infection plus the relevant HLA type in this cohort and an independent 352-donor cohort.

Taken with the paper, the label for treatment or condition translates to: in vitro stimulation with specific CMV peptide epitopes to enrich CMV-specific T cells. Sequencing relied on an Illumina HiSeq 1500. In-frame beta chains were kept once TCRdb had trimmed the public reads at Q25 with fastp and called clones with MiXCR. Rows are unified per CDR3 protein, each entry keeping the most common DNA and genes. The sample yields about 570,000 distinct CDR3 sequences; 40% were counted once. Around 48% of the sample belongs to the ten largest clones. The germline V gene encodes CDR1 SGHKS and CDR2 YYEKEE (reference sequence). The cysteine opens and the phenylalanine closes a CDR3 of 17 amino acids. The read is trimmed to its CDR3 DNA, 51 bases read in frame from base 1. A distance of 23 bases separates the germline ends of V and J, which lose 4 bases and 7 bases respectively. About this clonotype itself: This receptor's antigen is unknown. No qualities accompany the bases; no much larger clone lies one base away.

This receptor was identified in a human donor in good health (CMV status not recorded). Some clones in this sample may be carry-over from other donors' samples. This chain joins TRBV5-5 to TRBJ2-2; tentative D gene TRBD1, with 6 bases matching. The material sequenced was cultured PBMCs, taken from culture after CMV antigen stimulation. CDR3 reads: CASSITGTPPGSGELFF. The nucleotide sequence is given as TGTGCCAGCAGCATAACCGGGACACCCCCGGGGAGCGGGGAGCTGTTTTTT.